This entry lists 10 T cell receptor beta chains sequenced from one sample in a study of neurological immune-mediated disorders. TCRdb re-called the 5' RACE reads through MiXCR, storing one row per CDR3 protein. In the table there are about 23,000 distinct CDR3 sequences, around 13% of which are singletons. What was sequenced was PBMCs. These receptors were obtained from a woman aged 55-70 years with HTLV-1-associated myelopathy (HAM/TSP).

This clonotype was counted many times. The chain has TRBV5-4 and TRBJ2-2, with no clear D. This CDR3 is 14 amino acids long. V was trimmed by 1 base and J by 5 bases, leaving 9 bases between them. Germline-derived CDR1 and CDR2 are SGHNT and YYREEE (reference sequence). This chain's CDR3 is CASSLQRRTGELFF. CDR3 DNA: TGTGCCAGCAGCTTGCAGCGTCGGACCGGGGAGCTGTTTTTT.

By share of the sample, this clonotype is medium-sized. The chain joins TRBV5-1 to TRBJ1-1; the D gene is possibly TRBD1 (5 bases). V lost 1 base and J 5 bases, leaving 12 bases between the germline ends. CDR1 is SGHRS and CDR2 is YFSETQ in the germline V gene. This CDR3 is built from 14 residues. The CDR3 DNA reads TGCGCCAGCAGCTTGCATGGCAGGGATACTGAAGCTTTCTTT. Protein: CASSLHGRDTEAFF.

At least ten counts were recorded for this clonotype. The CDR3 loop reads CSARDGTVYSNQPQHF. CDR3 DNA: TGCAGTGCTAGAGACGGGACAGTATATAGCAATCAGCCCCAGCATTTT. The gene calls are TRBV20-1 and TRBJ1-5; 7 nucleotides match TRBD1. The CDR3 loop spans 16 amino acids. Trimming removed 0 bases from V and 0 bases from J; junction bases left unmatched: 5. CDR1 and CDR2 (germline): DFQATT, SNEGSKA (reference sequence).

The rearrangement uses TRBV3-1 and TRBJ2-7, with a possible D match to TRBD2 (5 bases). V was cut by 8 bases and J by 1 base, with 15 bases left in between. Looked up from germline, CDR1 is LGHDT and CDR2 is YNNKEL (reference sequence). This CDR3 is built from 14 residues. CDR3: CASGLGSGSYEQYF. For the CDR3, the DNA is TGTGCCAGCGGGTTGGGGAGCGGTTCCTACGAGCAGTACTTC.

This clonotype was picked up many times. The V call is TRBV12-3 or TRBV12-4, the J call TRBJ2-4, with a weak D call TRBD1 (5 bases). The germline V and J ends were trimmed by 4 bases and 2 bases, with 12 bases remaining between them. CDR3 length equals 15 residues. CDR3 residues: CASSSRVGPKNIQYF. The DNA of the CDR3 is TGTGCCAGCAGTTCCAGGGTAGGACCCAAAAACATTCAGTACTTC.

Ten or more counts support this clonotype. The chain employs TRBV7-9 and TRBJ1-2, with 11 bases fitting TRBD1. The length of the CDR3 is 15 residues. V shed 1 base, J shed 8 bases, and the junction held 6 bases outside the gene matches. Germline values: CDR1 SEHNR, CDR2 FQNEAQ (reference sequence). The CDR3, as DNA: TGTGCCAGCAGCTTAGGAGGACAGGGGGCTTTGGGCTACACCTTC. Translation gives CASSLGGQGALGYTF.

This clonotype occurred many times. The chain couples TRBV20-1 to TRBJ1-1; D unclear. CDR1 DFQATT and CDR2 SNEGSKA come from the germline V gene (reference sequence). The V gene lost 0 bases and the J gene lost 5 bases, with 13 bases spanning the gap. This CDR3 is 14 amino acids long. The CDR3: CSARDLRVGTEAFF. The DNA of the CDR3 is TGCAGTGCTAGAGATCTTCGGGTGGGGACTGAAGCTTTCTTT.

The chain employs TRBV20-1 and TRBJ2-7, with TRBD2 matching 14 bases. Germline V CDR1 and CDR2: DFQATT, SNEGSKA (reference sequence). Germline trimming cut 5 bases from V and 6 bases from J; bases unmatched to any gene: 6. CDR3 length equals 14 residues. CDR3 region: CSALRLAGGPEQYF. In nucleotides, the CDR3 is TGCAGTGCTCTTCGACTAGCGGGGGGGCCCGAGCAGTACTTC.

The table lists this clonotype with many counts. This rearrangement joins TRBV7-9 to TRBJ2-3, with 9 positions matching TRBD2. The germline gives CDR1 SEHNR, CDR2 FQNEAQ (reference sequence). With 5 bases clipped from V and 0 bases from J, the junction kept 9 bases outside the gene matches. CDR3 length equals 17 residues. The CDR3, as DNA: TGTGCCAGCAGCCTCGATAGCGGGGGACCTAGCACAGATACGCAGTATTTT. This gives the protein CASSLDSGGPSTDTQYF.

This clonotype has at least ten counts. CDR3 in amino acids: CASSSPGVDTQYF. In DNA form, the CDR3 reads TGTGCCAGCAGTTCCCCCGGGGTAGATACGCAGTATTTT. The genes are TRBV6-6 and TRBJ2-3; maybe TRBD2 (5 bases). CDR1 MNHNY and CDR2 SVGAGI come from the germline V gene (reference sequence). Trimming cost V 4 bases and J 5 bases, with 10 bases left between them. This CDR3 has 13 amino acids.